Shown below are 9 T cell receptor beta chains from a single sample sequenced in a study of cytomegalovirus exposure and HLA in healthy donors (dated by TCRdb to 2016 to 2017). The library was prepared using the immunoSEQ multiplex PCR assay. TCRdb's version of the immuneACCESS table is confined to in-frame rearrangements and falls short of the full clone set. An unresolved V gene accounts for under half of the shortfall where checked; the remainder is of unknown origin. The sample has 100,000 to 150,000 clones on record, around 94% of them singletons. The ten largest account for roughly 1.3% of the sample. Input material: PBMCs. The source of these receptors is a woman aged 18-29 years in good health and CMV-seronegative.

V is TRBV2 and J is TRBJ1-5, with 9 positions matching TRBD1. Trimming removed 8 bases from V and 3 bases from J; junction bases left unmatched: 8. Germline V gene sequence: CDR1 SNHLY, CDR2 FYNNEI. This CDR3 comprises 15 residues. Written as DNA, the CDR3 is TGTGCCAGCTCGCAACAGGGGGCCCCCAATCAGCCCCAGCATTTT. Protein: CASSQQGAPNQPQHF. Supplemented by reference TRBV2 and TRBJ1-5, the full variable domain reads EPEVTQTPSHQVTQMGQEVILRCVPISNHLYFYWYRQILGQKVEFLVSFYNNEISEKSEIFDDQFSVERPDGSNFTLKIRSTKLEDSAMYFCASSQQGAPNQPQHFGDGTRLSIL.

The chain employs TRBV5-6 and TRBJ2-7; D is perhaps TRBD1 (6 bases). The CDR3 totals 14 residues. Germline-derived CDR1 and CDR2 are SGHDT and YYEEEE. V lost 3 bases and J lost 2, with 12 bases in between. CDR3 sequence reads: CASSSGDTPYEQYF. DNA of the CDR3: TGTGCCAGCAGCTCAGGGGACACCCCCTACGAGCAGTACTTC.

The rearrangement uses TRBV2 and TRBJ2-1, with TRBD2 as a possible D gene (6 bases). Per the germline V gene, CDR1 is SNHLY and CDR2 is FYNNEI. V lost 2 bases, J lost 3 bases, and 8 bases lay in between. The CDR3 runs to 14 residues. CDR3 residues: CASSERLDYNEQFF. The CDR3 DNA reads TGTGCCAGCAGTGAAAGACTAGACTACAATGAGCAGTTCTTC.

The V call is TRBV19, the J call TRBJ2-1; 9 bases are a match to TRBD1. This CDR3 has 16 amino acids. The V and J ends lost 5 bases and 4 bases, in that order; junction bases with no gene match: 9. Germline V gene sequence: CDR1 LNHDA, CDR2 SQIVND (reference sequence). This chain's CDR3 is CASSFTGGYGYNEQFF. DNA of the CDR3: TGTGCCAGTAGTTTCACAGGGGGCTACGGTTACAATGAGCAGTTCTTC.

This chain uses TRBV19 with TRBJ2-5, with D tentatively TRBD1 (6 bases). Germline V gene lookup returns CDR1 LNHDA and CDR2 SQIVND (reference sequence). V dropped 4 bases and J dropped 4 bases, with 13 bases sitting between them. CDR3 length: 14 residues. CDR3 residues: CASSRWTVGETQYF. The CDR3 DNA follows: TGTGCCAGTAGTAGGTGGACAGTCGGAGAGACCCAGTACTTC. Drawing the rest from reference TRBV19 and TRBJ2-5, the complete variable domain is DGGITQSPKYLFRKEGQNVTLSCEQNLNHDAMYWYRQDPGQGLRLIYYSQIVNDFQKGDIAEGYSVSREKKESFPLTVTSAQKNPTAFYLCASSRWTVGETQYFGPGTRLLVL.

The CDR3 nucleotides read TGTGCCAGCAGTGACCCCGGGACTAGCGATCACAATGAGCAGTTCTTC. Translated: CASSDPGTSDHNEQFF. The genes are TRBV6-4 and TRBJ2-1, with 10 bases that match TRBD2. The junction had 6 bases not matched to a gene; V was cut back by 2 bases and J by 5 bases. Germline V gene data show CDR1 as MRHNA and CDR2 as SNTAGT. The CDR3 covers 16 residues.

The rearrangement joins TRBV19 to TRBJ2-3; TRBD1 agrees at 8 bases. CDR1 and CDR2 (germline): LNHDA, SQIVND (reference sequence). This CDR3 has 13 residues. Trimming took 9 bases from V and 2 from J; bases not matched to a gene: 4. CDR3 in amino acids: CASSDRATDTQYF. The CDR3 bases are TGTGCCAGCTCGGACAGGGCCACAGATACGCAGTATTTT.

V and J are TRBV6-1 and TRBJ2-7; 7 nucleotides line up with TRBD2. The CDR3 has 14 amino acids. CDR1 is MNHNS and CDR2 is SASEGT in the germline V gene. Trimming cost V 5 bases and J 3 bases; bases outside gene matches: 7. The chain's CDR3 is CASSSMWEGYEQYF. CDR3 coding DNA: TGTGCCAGCAGTTCTATGTGGGAGGGCTACGAGCAGTACTTC.

In DNA form, the CDR3 reads TGTGCCAGCAGTGAATTAGCAGGAGGACCCGATACGCAGTATTTT. It is translated as CASSELAGGPDTQYF. The genes are TRBV2 and TRBJ2-3; a possible D gene is TRBD2 (5 bases). Germline V gives CDR1 SNHLY, CDR2 FYNNEI. Between the trimmed V and J ends, which lost 2 bases and 6 bases, there was a span of 15 bases. The CDR3 runs to 15 residues.